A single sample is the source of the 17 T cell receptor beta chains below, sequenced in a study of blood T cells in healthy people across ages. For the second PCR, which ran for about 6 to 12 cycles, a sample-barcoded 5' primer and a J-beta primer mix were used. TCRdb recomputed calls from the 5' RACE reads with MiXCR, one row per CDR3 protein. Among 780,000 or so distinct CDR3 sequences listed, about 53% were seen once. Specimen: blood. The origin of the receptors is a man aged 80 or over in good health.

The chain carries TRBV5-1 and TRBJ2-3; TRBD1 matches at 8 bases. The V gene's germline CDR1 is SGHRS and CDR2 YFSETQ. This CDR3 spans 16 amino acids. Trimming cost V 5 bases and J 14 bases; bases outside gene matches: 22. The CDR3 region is CASSTAGTGYLGYAYF. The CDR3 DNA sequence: TGCGCCAGCAGTACCGCCGGGACAGGTTATTTGGGATACGCGTATTTT.

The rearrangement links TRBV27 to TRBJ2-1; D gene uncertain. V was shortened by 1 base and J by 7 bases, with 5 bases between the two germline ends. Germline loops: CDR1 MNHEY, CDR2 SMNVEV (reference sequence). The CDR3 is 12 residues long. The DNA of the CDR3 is TGTGCCAGCAGTTTATTCCCAAATGAGCAGTTCTTC. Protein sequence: CASSLFPNEQFF.

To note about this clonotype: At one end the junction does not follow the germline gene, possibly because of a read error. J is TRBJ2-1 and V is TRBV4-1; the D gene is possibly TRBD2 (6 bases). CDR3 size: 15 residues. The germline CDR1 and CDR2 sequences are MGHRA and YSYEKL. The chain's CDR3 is CASSQLSGGNNGQFF. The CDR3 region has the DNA TGCGCCAGCAGCCAATTAAGTGGGGGGAACAATGGGCAGTTCTTC.

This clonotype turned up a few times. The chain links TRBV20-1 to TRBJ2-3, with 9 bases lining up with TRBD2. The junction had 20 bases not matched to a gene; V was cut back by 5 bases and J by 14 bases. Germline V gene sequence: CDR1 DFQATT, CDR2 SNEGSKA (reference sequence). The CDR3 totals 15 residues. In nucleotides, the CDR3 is TGCAGTGCTCTTATGATAGCGGGAGTACACAGATACGCGTATTTT. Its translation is CSALMIAGVHRYAYF.

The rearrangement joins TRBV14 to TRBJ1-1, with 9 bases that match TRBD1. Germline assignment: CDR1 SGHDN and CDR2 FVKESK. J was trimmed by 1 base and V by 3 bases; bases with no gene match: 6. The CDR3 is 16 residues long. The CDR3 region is CASSHLDRGPNTEAFF. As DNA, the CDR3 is TGTGCCAGCAGCCACCTGGACAGGGGCCCGAACACTGAAGCTTTCTTT.

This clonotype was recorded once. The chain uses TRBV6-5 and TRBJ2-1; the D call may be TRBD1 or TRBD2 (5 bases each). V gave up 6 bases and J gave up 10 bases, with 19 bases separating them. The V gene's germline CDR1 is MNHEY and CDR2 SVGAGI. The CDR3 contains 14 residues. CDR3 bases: TGTGCCAGCAGCGTCCGGGGCGCGTCTAGGGAGCAGTTCTTC. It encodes CASSVRGASREQFF.

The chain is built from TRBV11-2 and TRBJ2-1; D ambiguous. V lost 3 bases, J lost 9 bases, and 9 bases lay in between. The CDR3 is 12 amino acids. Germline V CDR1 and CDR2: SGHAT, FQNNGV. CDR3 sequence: CASSFAGGEQFF. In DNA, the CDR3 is TGTGCCAGCAGCTTTGCCGGTGGTGAGCAGTTCTTC.

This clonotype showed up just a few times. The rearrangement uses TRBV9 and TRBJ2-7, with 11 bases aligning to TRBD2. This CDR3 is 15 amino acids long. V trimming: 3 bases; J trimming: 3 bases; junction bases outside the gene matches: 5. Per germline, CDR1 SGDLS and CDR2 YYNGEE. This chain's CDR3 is CASSAQTSGIYEQYF. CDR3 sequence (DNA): TGTGCCAGCAGCGCACAGACTAGCGGGATCTACGAGCAGTACTTC.

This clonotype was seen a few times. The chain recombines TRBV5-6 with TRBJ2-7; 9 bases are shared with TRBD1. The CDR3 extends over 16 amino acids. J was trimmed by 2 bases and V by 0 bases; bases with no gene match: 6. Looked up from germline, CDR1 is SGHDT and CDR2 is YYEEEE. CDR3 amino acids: CASSLDGQGLPYEQYF. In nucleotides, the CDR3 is TGTGCCAGCAGCTTGGACGGACAGGGGTTGCCCTACGAGCAGTACTTC.

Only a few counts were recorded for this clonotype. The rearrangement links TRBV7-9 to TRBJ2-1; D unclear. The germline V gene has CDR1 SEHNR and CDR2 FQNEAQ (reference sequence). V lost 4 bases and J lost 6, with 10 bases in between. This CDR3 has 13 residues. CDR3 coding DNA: TGTGCCAGCAGCTCCCAGCTCATCAATGAGCAGTTCTTC. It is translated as CASSSQLINEQFF.

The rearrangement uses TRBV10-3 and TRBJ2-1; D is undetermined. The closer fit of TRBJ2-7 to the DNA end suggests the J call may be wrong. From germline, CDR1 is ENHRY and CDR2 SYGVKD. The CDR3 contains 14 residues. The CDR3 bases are TGTGCCATCAGTGGAGGAGCCAACTTCTACGAGCAGTACTTC. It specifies CAISGGANFYEQYF.

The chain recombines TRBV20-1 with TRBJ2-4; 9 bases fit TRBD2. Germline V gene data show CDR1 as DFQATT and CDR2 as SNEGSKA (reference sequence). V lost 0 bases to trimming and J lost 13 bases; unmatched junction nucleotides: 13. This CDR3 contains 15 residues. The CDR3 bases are TGCAGTGCTAGAGATTTCAGCGTAGCGGGAGATAAGCAGTACTTC. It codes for CSARDFSVAGDKQYF.

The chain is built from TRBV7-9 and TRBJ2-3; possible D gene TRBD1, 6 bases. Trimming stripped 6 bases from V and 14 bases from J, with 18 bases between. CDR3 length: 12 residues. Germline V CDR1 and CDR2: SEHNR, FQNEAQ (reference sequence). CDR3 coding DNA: TGTGCCAGCAGTTCGGAGGACAGATACGCGTATTTT. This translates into CASSSEDRYAYF.

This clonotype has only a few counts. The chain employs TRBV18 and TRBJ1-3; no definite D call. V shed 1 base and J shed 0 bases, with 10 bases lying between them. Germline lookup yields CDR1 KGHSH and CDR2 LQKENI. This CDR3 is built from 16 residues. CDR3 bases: TGTGCCAGCTCACCACTCCCGGAGAGCTCTGGAAACACCATATATTTT. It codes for CASSPLPESSGNTIYF.

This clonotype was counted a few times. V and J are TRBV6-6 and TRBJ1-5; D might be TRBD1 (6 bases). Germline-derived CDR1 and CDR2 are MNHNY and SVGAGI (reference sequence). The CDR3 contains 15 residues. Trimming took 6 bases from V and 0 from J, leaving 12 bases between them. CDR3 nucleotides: TGTGCCAGCAGGACGGGACACTCTAGCAATCAGCCCCAGCATTTT. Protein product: CASRTGHSSNQPQHF.

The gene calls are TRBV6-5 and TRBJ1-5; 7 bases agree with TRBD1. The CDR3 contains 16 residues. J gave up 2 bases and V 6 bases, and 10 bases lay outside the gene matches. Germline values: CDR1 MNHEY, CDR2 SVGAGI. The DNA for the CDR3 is TGTGCCAGCAGGCCCGACAGGGAAGGCGGCAATCAGCCCCAGCATTTT. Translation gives CASRPDREGGNQPQHF.

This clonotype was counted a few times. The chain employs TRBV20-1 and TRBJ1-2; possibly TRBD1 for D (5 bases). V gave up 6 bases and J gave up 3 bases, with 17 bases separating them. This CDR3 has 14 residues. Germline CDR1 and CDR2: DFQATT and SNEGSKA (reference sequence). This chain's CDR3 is CSARNGGSDYGYTF. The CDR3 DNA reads TGCAGTGCCAGAAATGGGGGGTCAGACTATGGCTACACCTTC.